The 25 T cell receptor beta chains reported below all come from one sample, sequenced in a study of Graves' ophthalmopathy and Graves' hyperthyroidism. The sequenced template was RNA, covering the TCR beta CDR3 region. In the first round, RT-PCR was carried out with HTBI primers, and a multiplex PCR formed the second round. TCRdb analysed the multiplex PCR reads with MiXCR anew, one entry per CDR3 protein. The sample carries 200,000 to 250,000 distinct CDR3 sequences, about a fifth recorded once. The sequencing sample was made of peripheral blood. These receptors came from a woman aged 50 to 65 with Graves' ophthalmopathy.

The chain employs TRBV28 and TRBJ2-7; the match to TRBD1 covers 11 bases. V lost 5 bases, J lost 1 base, and 7 bases stayed unmatched. Germline CDR1 MDHEN, CDR2 SYDVKM. CDR3 length: 16 residues. The CDR3 here is CASSTEGQGVSYEQYF. For the CDR3, the DNA is TGTGCCAGCAGTACGGAGGGACAGGGGGTATCCTACGAGCAGTACTTC.

This clonotype was seen a handful of times. CDR3 loop: CASSEQPANYEQYF. CDR3 nucleotides: TGTGCCAGCAGTGAACAACCTGCTAACTACGAGCAGTACTTC. J is TRBJ2-7 and V is TRBV6-1; D unresolved. Germline V lookup: CDR1 MNHNS, CDR2 SASEGT. The V end lost 2 bases, the J end lost 3 bases, and 11 bases lay between the germline ends. There are 14 residues in the CDR3.

This clonotype was seen only a few times. This chain joins TRBV20-1 and TRBJ2-2; D gene unclear. Germline loops: CDR1 DFQATT, CDR2 SNEGSKA (reference sequence). The CDR3 has 14 residues. The V end was cut by 5 bases, the J end by 1 base, with 11 bases between. The CDR3 nucleotides are TGCAGTGCTGAGAACAGACTGAACACCGGGGAGCTGTTTTTT. The encoded protein is CSAENRLNTGELFF.

The chain couples TRBV29-1 to TRBJ2-5; D is possibly TRBD2 (5 bases). CDR1 and CDR2 from the germline V gene are SQVTM and ANQGSEA. V was cut by 4 bases and J by 5 bases, with 17 bases left in between. The CDR3 covers 14 residues. The CDR3 DNA reads TGCAGCGTTGCGAGCGGTAATCACGGGGAGACCCAGTACTTC. Translation: CSVASGNHGETQYF.

A few counts support this clonotype. The chain has TRBV9 and TRBJ2-2, with 7 bases matching TRBD1. In germline, CDR1 is SGDLS, CDR2 YYNGEE. The CDR3 totals 17 residues. With 5 bases clipped from V and 4 bases from J, the junction kept 14 bases outside the gene matches. The CDR3 sequence: CASSRQGSWRITGELFF. The CDR3, as DNA: TGTGCCAGCAGTCGACAGGGTTCGTGGAGGATCACCGGGGAGCTGTTTTTT.

This clonotype showed up many times. This chain connects TRBV7-9 to TRBJ2-4; 8 bases line up with TRBD1. Germline V gene sequence: CDR1 SEHNR, CDR2 FQNEAQ (reference sequence). This CDR3 comprises 16 residues. The J segment lost 5 bases and the V segment lost 4 bases, leaving 10 bases of the junction unmatched. The CDR3 sequence: CASSSGQGLSENIQYF. DNA for the CDR3: TGTGCCAGCAGCTCAGGACAGGGCCTAAGTGAAAACATTCAGTACTTC.

This clonotype was found a few times. DNA for the CDR3: TGTGCCAGCAGCCACAGGCCTCAAGAGACCCAGTACTTC. This gives the protein CASSHRPQETQYF. The chain recombines TRBV7-3 with TRBJ2-5; maybe TRBD1 (5 bases). CDR1 and CDR2 from the germline V gene are SGHTA and FQGTGA. The CDR3 has 13 residues. Trimming left V 5 bases short and J 2 bases short, with 9 bases between.

Turning to this clonotype: This may be a read error, as it is one base from a much larger clone. Likely a read error: the CDR3 ends without its conserved phenylalanine or tryptophan. V usage is TRBV19 and J usage is TRBJ1-1; weak D call: TRBD1 (6 bases). CDR1 is LNHDA and CDR2 is SQIVND in the germline V gene (reference sequence). This CDR3 contains 13 residues. V lost 7 bases to trimming and J lost 5 bases, with 14 bases between them. The CDR3 here is CASTSRGGTEAFL. The CDR3 nucleotides read TGTGCCAGTACAAGCAGGGGTGGAACTGAAGCTTTCCTT.

This clonotype has at least ten counts. The J gene is TRBJ2-7, the V gene TRBV10-1, with 8 bases matching TRBD2. The germline gives CDR1 WNHNN, CDR2 SYGVQD (reference sequence). The CDR3 is made up of 15 amino acids. V lost 0 bases to trimming and J lost 5 bases; unmatched junction nucleotides: 6. The CDR3 loop is CASSESSGSVHEQYF. The DNA of the CDR3 is TGCGCCAGCAGTGAGTCGAGCGGGAGTGTCCACGAGCAGTACTTC.

This clonotype was detected a few times. The chain has TRBV9 and TRBJ1-1, with unresolved D. V lost 3 bases and J lost 0, with 6 bases in between. The germline CDR1 and CDR2 sequences are SGDLS and YYNGEE. The CDR3 extends over 13 amino acids. The CDR3 region has the DNA TGTGCCAGCAGCGACCTCATGAACACTGAAGCTTTCTTT. This codes for CASSDLMNTEAFF. Full variable domain (rest looked up from reference TRBV9 and TRBJ1-1): DSGVTQTPKHLITATGQRVTLRCSPRSGDLSVYWYQQSLDQGLQFLIQYYNGEERAKGNILERFSAQQFPDLHSELNLSSLELGDSALYFCASSDLMNTEAFFGQGTRLTVV.

This clonotype was observed at least ten times. V usage is TRBV6-5 and J usage is TRBJ2-7; 7 nucleotides match TRBD1. Germline-derived CDR1 and CDR2 are MNHEY and SVGAGI. The V segment lost 7 bases and the J segment 5 bases; nucleotides outside the gene matches: 11. CDR3 size: 14 residues. CDR3 loop: CASKDNTGADEQYF. DNA for the CDR3: TGTGCCAGCAAGGATAACACAGGGGCTGACGAGCAGTACTTC.

This clonotype showed up many times. The rearrangement joins TRBV6-1 to TRBJ1-6; D remains ambiguous. CDR1 MNHNS and CDR2 SASEGT come from the germline V gene. V was cut by 7 bases and J by 9 bases, with 13 bases left in between. This CDR3 has 13 amino acids. The CDR3 coding sequence is TGTGCCAGCACGGCCGATAGGACTTCACCCCTCCACTTT. It is translated as CASTADRTSPLHF.

This clonotype has at least ten counts. V is TRBV6-2 or TRBV6-3 and J is TRBJ2-7; TRBD2 is a possible D gene (5 bases). The V and J ends lost 0 bases and 11 bases respectively, with 14 bases between them. The length of the CDR3 is 13 residues. The germline V gene encodes CDR1 MNHEY and CDR2 SVGEGT. The CDR3 DNA follows: TGTGCCAGCAGTTACTCAGGCATACCGAGGGAGTACTTC. Protein sequence: CASSYSGIPREYF.

The table lists this clonotype with a count of one. V gene TRBV6-2 or TRBV6-3 combines with J gene TRBJ1-2, with D possibly matching TRBD1 (5 bases). The CDR3 length is 18 residues. Deletions cut 0 bases from V and 8 bases from J, with 25 bases between. CDR1 is MNHEY and CDR2 is SVGEGT in the germline V gene. This chain's CDR3 is CASSYSKGGGGSARGYTF. The CDR3 DNA sequence: TGTGCCAGCAGTTACTCGAAAGGTGGCGGGGGATCGGCCAGGGGCTACACCTTC.

Worth noting for this clonotype: A much larger clone differs from this one at a single base, so this may be a read error. The V gene is TRBV20-1, the J gene TRBJ2-7; D remains ambiguous. CDR3 length: 13 amino acids. Germline CDR1 reads DFQATT; CDR2 reads SNEGSKA (reference sequence). The CDR3 spells CSAGDRLVHEQYF. For the CDR3, the DNA is TGCAGTGCTGGAGATCGCCTAGTCCACGAGCAGTACTTC.

This clonotype was observed a handful of times. V usage is TRBV20-1 and J usage is TRBJ2-7, with a weak D call TRBD2 (5 bases). The CDR3 extends over 13 amino acids. CDR1 and CDR2 (germline): DFQATT, SNEGSKA (reference sequence). V gave up 8 bases and J gave up 6 bases, with 20 bases separating them. In DNA form, the CDR3 reads TGCAGTCCCCGGGGTAGCGTCGCCTCCGAGCAGTACTTC. Its translation is CSPRGSVASEQYF.

V usage is TRBV12-3 or TRBV12-4 and J usage is TRBJ1-1, with 7 nucleotides matching TRBD1. This CDR3 is 15 amino acids long. V lost 7 bases to trimming and J lost 1 base; unmatched junction nucleotides: 9. The CDR3 DNA is TGTGCCAGCACCAAAGGGACAGTAAAGAACACTGAAGCTTTCTTT. Protein product: CASTKGTVKNTEAFF.

This CDR3 reads CASSSPGGWAGAADTQYF. The CDR3 coding sequence is TGTGCCAGCAGTTCTCCAGGGGGCTGGGCGGGAGCGGCAGATACGCAGTATTTT. V gene TRBV28 combines with J gene TRBJ2-3; D is possibly TRBD1 (8 bases). Trimming took 4 bases from V and 4 from J, leaving 24 bases between them. This CDR3 spans 18 amino acids. Germline V lookup: CDR1 MDHEN, CDR2 SYDVKM. The whole variable domain, remainder taken from reference TRBV28 and TRBJ2-3, is DVKVTQSSRYLVKRTGEKVFLECVQDMDHENMFWYRQDPGLGLRLIYFSYDVKMKEKGDIPEGYSVSREKKERFSLILESASTNQTSMYLCASSSPGGWAGAADTQYFGPGTRLTVL.

This clonotype was counted only a few times. This sequence may be a read error, since a much larger clone differs from it by one base. No conserved phenylalanine or tryptophan is present at the end of the CDR3, so a read error is the likely explanation. V gene TRBV6-5 combines with J gene TRBJ1-2; D is ambiguous. Per germline, CDR1 MNHEY and CDR2 SVGAGI. This CDR3 is built from 12 residues. The ends were cut back, 2 bases at V and 8 bases at J, with 9 bases in the middle. The CDR3 protein is CASSYEGRGYTL. The CDR3 DNA is TGTGCCAGCAGTTACGAGGGAAGGGGCTACACCCTC.

There are a few counts of this clonotype. The J gene is TRBJ2-5, the V gene TRBV13; D is possibly TRBD1 (6 bases). The CDR3 has 16 residues. Trimming removed 5 bases at V and 0 bases at J, with 16 bases between. From germline, CDR1 is PRHDT and CDR2 FYEKMQ (reference sequence). This chain's CDR3 is CASSVRQELYQETQYF. CDR3 coding DNA: TGTGCCAGCAGCGTCCGACAGGAGCTGTACCAAGAGACCCAGTACTTC.

This clonotype has at least ten counts. The chain uses TRBV19 and TRBJ2-6; 10 bases line up with TRBD2. The J segment lost 2 bases and the V segment lost 4 bases, leaving 8 bases of the junction unmatched. In germline, CDR1 is LNHDA, CDR2 SQIVND (reference sequence). CDR3 length: 18 residues. CDR3 region: CASSTLRAGGPGANVLTF. CDR3 nucleotides: TGTGCCAGTAGTACCCTTCGAGCGGGAGGGCCTGGGGCCAACGTCCTGACTTTC.

Worth noting for this clonotype: A single base separates this from a much larger clone, so it may be a read error. The V and J genes are TRBV5-5 and TRBJ2-7, with 9 positions matching TRBD2. Germline V gives CDR1 SGHKS, CDR2 YYEKEE (reference sequence). The CDR3 runs to 12 residues. J was trimmed by 13 bases and V by 4 bases; bases with no gene match: 9. The CDR3 here is CASSRTSERTYF. CDR3 sequence (DNA): TGTGCCAGCAGCCGGACTAGCGAGAGGACCTACTTC.

In this sample, this clonotype turned up many times. The rearrangement joins TRBV6-1 to TRBJ1-1; D not resolved. The CDR3 spans 14 residues. V lost 6 bases and J 9 bases, leaving 20 bases between the germline ends. CDR1 and CDR2 (germline): MNHNS, SASEGT. This CDR3 is CASRLGRSGPKAFF. CDR3 nucleotide sequence: TGTGCCAGCAGACTAGGGCGTTCCGGGCCCAAAGCTTTCTTT.

This clonotype came up a few times. The chain combines TRBV11-2 with TRBJ2-5; D assignment may be TRBD1 or TRBD2 (5 bases each). This CDR3 is built from 13 residues. V lost 4 bases to trimming and J lost 5 bases, with 11 bases between them. Germline V gene lookup returns CDR1 SGHAT and CDR2 FQNNGV. CDR3 sequence: CASSWGNVETQYF. CDR3 coding DNA: TGTGCCAGCAGCTGGGGGAATGTGGAGACCCAGTACTTC.

The chain carries TRBV12-3 or TRBV12-4 and TRBJ1-1; D gene ambiguous. The CDR3 totals 11 residues. Trimming shortened V by 5 bases and J by 8 bases, and 9 bases separated the two germline ends. CDR3 in amino acids: CASSRKVEAFF. CDR3 in DNA: TGTGCCAGCAGTCGAAAAGTAGAAGCTTTCTTT.